This TCR beta chain was captured in a study of shared clonotypes between healthy human individuals. The study drew all its donors from Caucasian adults living in Nashville, Tennessee. The CDR3 runs 15 residues. The germline gives CDR1 MDHEN, CDR2 SYDVKM. Germline trimming cut 2 bases from V and 3 bases from J; bases unmatched to any gene: 4. Deep-level settings were used for running the assay. Evenly divided among several immunoSEQ plates was the genomic DNA of each subset. Using immunoSEQ multiplex PCR, the repertoire was profiled, and TCRdb retains in-frame clones only, with some absent. The sample carries 1,400,000 or so clones, approximately 98.5% recorded once.

The chain is built from TRBV28 and TRBJ1-5; 7 nucleotides align to TRBD1. This receptor was identified in a man aged 25-45 years in good health. The source material was naive CD4+ T cells sorted from blood. Subset noted: CD45RA+ positively selected. The CDR3: CASSLRQGINQPQHF. The CDR3 bases are TGTGCCAGCAGTTTAAGACAGGGTATCAATCAGCCCCAGCATTTT.